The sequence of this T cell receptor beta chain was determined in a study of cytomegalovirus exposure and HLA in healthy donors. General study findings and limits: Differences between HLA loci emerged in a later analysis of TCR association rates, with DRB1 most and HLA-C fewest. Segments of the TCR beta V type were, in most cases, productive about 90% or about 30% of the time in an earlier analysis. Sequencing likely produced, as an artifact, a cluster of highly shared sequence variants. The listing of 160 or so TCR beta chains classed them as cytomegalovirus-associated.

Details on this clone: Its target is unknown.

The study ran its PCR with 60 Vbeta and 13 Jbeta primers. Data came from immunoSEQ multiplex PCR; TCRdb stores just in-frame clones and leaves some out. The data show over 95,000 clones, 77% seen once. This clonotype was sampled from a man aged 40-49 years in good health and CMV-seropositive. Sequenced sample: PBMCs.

The CDR3 spells CASRWGRMNTEAFF. DNA for the CDR3: TGTGCCAGCAGATGGGGGCGGATGAACACTGAAGCTTTCTTT. V usage is TRBV11-2 and J usage is TRBJ1-1, with D possibly being TRBD1 (6 bases). CDR3 length: 14 amino acids. Germline loops: CDR1 SGHAT, CDR2 FQNNGV. V dropped 6 bases and J dropped 0 bases, with 11 bases sitting between them.